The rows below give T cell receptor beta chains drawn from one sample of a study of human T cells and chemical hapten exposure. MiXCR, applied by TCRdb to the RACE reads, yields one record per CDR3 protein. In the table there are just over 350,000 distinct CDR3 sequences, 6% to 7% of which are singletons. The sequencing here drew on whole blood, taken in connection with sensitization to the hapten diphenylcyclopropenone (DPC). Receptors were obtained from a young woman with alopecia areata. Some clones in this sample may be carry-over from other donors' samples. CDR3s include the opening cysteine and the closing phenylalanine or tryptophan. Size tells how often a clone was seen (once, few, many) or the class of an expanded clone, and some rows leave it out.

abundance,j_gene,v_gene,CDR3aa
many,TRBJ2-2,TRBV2,CASTSSGEYTGELFF
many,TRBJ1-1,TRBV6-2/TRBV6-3,CASSQRDRGWTEAFF
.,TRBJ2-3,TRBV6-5,CASRRQDTQYF
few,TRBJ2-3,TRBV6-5,CASSYRSGGNGDTQYF
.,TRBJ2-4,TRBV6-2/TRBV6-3,CASSYGGSLAKNIQYF
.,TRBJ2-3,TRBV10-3,CAISGTSGNTDTQYF
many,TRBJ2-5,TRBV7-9,CASSSARGTETQYF
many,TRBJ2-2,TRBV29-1,CSVDKGTGGFNTGELFF
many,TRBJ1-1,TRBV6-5,CASSYYRDGGMNTEAFF
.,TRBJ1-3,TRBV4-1,CASSQPLSDTIYF
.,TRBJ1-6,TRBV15,CATSRDRVGSPLHF
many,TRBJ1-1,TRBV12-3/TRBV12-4,CASGGTVNTEAFF
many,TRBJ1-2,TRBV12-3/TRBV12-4,CASSPGQGVNYGYTF
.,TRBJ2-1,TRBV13,CASSLLAGGPYNEQFF
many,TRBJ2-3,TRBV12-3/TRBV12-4,CASSWLLGGRTDTQYF
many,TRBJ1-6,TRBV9,CASSASPGGNSPLHF
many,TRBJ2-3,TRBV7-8,CASSPRSSILDTQYF
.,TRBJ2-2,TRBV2,CASSDVVAGDYTGELFF
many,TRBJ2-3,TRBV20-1,CSAEVQGSDTQYF
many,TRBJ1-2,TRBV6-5,CASSYTGGYGYTF
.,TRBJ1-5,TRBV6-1,CASSFPDTSNQPQHF
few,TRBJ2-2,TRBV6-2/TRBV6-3,CASSQGLNTGELFF
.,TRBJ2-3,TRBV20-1,CSARPGGSTDTQYF
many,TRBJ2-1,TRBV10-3,CAISESLAHEQFF
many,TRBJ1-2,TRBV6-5,CASSPEGTRGYTF
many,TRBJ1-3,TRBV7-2,CASSLEPTGGSGNTIYF
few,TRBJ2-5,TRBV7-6,CASSLYPSGGAGTQYF
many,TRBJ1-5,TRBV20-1,CSARDLSGGWQNQPQHF
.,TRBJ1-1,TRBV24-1,CATSGGQPNTEAFF
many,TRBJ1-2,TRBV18,CASSPDPAGHNYGYTF
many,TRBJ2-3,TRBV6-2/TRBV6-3,CASSYDSGDTQYF
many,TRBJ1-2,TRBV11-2,CASSLDGTGYGYTF
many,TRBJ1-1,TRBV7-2,CASSLVPGQGTNTEAFF
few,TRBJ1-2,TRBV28,CASRLGQVGGYTF
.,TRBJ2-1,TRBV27,CASSPVGTLNEQFF
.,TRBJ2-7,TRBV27,CASSLSTRQGAFLEQYF
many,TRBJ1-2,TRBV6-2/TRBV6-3,CASRRQAVNYGYTF
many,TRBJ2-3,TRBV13,CASSLMGADTQYF